This T cell receptor (beta chain) is from a study of blood T cell repertoires in COVID-19. J lost 8 bases, V lost 1 base, and 13 bases had no gene match. The CDR3 covers 17 residues. Germline CDR1 SGHTA, CDR2 FQGTGA. Original data processing: Amplified reference gene primers provided the basis for estimating nucleated cell counts. Some clones are missing from TCRdb's copy, which holds only in-frame ones; the method was immunoSEQ multiplex PCR. Clone size and the V and J calls come from that table; the DNA yielded D and trimming. The sample has more than 95,000 clones, almost 85% seen once. Material for sequencing was peripheral blood. The V and J genes are TRBV7-3 and TRBJ2-1; the match to TRBD1 covers 8 bases. The sequence was collected from an older man with active or convalescent COVID-19. The CDR3 region has the DNA TGTGCCAGCAGCTTAATCGGGGGCAGGGGGCAAGGCTATGAGCAGTTCTTC. It is translated as CASSLIGGRGQGYEQFF.